The clone carrying this T cell receptor beta chain was counted at least ten times. Its matching antigen is unknown. Researchers tagged individual cDNA molecules with unique molecular identifiers. MiXCR was run by TCRdb on the 5' RACE reads, yielding one entry per CDR3 protein. This table has roughly 29,000 distinct CDR3 sequences, about 4.5% appearing once. These data come from a study of early T cells in non-severe SARS-CoV-2 infection. Across the study: It was bulk RNA from unsorted whole blood that was sequenced, and the chains were unpaired. Study-level points and caveats: The study's VDJdb matching favored anti-spike CD8 responses and missed private and CD4 specificities.

V lost 2 bases and J lost 0, with 16 bases in between. This CDR3 comprises 16 residues. The V gene's germline CDR1 is GTSNPN and CDR2 SVGIG (reference sequence). The TCR sequence derives from an adult who was a healthcare worker with PCR-confirmed SARS-CoV-2 infection or an uninfected control (not recorded which). Sequenced input: whole blood. The chain joins TRBV30 to TRBJ1-1; tentatively, D is TRBD1 (5 bases). CDR3 DNA: TGTGCCTGGAGTCTGGTCCGGACACACATGAACACTGAAGCTTTCTTT. Its translation is CAWSLVRTHMNTEAFF.